This paragraph covers one TCR beta chain sequence. The sample is drawn from a study of shared clonotypes between healthy human individuals. Every subset had its genomic DNA shared out evenly among several immunoSEQ plates. Assay: immunoSEQ multiplex PCR; the TCRdb copy retains only in-frame clones and omits some. The data show 2,500,000 or so clones, roughly 93% seen once. CDR3 length: 14 amino acids. J gave up 12 bases and V 6 bases, and 12 bases lay outside the gene matches. Per germline, CDR1 SQVTM and CDR2 ANQGSEA. This rearrangement joins TRBV29-1 to TRBJ1-4, with 11 nucleotides matching TRBD1. This sequence originates from a man between 18 and 29 years old in good health. Some clones in this sample may be carry-over from other donors' samples. Sequencing was done on a sample of naive CD4+ T cells from PBMCs. Subset defined: CD45RA+ positively selected. This CDR3 reads CSVSLGTGGFQLFF. Written as DNA, the CDR3 is TGCAGCGTATCGCTCGGGACAGGGGGTTTTCAACTGTTTTTT.